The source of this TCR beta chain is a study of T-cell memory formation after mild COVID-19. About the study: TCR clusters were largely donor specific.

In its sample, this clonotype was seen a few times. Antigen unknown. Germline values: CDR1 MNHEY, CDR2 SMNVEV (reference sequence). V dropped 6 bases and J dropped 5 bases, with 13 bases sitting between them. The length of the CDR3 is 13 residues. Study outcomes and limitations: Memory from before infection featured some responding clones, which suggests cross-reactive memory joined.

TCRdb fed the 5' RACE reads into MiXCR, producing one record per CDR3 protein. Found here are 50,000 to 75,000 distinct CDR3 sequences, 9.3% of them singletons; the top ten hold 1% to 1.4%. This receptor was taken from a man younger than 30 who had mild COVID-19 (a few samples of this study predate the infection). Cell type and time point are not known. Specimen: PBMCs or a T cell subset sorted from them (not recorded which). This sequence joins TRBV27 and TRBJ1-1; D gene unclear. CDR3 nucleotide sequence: TGTGCCAGCAGCCCACCGGCGGGAACTGAAGCTTTCTTT. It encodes CASSPPAGTEAFF.